The 21 T cell receptor beta chains below were found in one sample sequenced in a study of blood T cell repertoires in COVID-19. Here immunoSEQ multiplex PCR was the method, and the copy in TCRdb shows in-frame clones only, minus some. The sample has 150,000 or so clones, around nine tenths seen once. Sequenced sample: peripheral blood. All receptors derive from a human donor in a cohort sampled during active COVID-19.

Only one count was recorded for this clone. The chain carries TRBV2 and TRBJ2-3; 7 bases fit TRBD2. CDR1 and CDR2 (germline): SNHLY, FYNNEI. There are 16 residues in the CDR3. After removal of 3 bases from V and 0 bases from J, the junction contained 6 bases not matched to a gene. The CDR3 region has the DNA TGTGCCAGCAGTGAGCGGGGGTTACCTAGCACAGATACGCAGTATTTT. Its translation: CASSERGLPSTDTQYF.

This clone was counted at least ten times. The same CDR3 also results from other DNA sequences found in this sample. J is TRBJ1-1 and V is TRBV27; 9 nucleotides line up with TRBD1. V was pared by 5 bases and J by 11 bases, with 6 bases of the junction left unmatched. The CDR3 is made up of 12 amino acids. The germline CDR1 and CDR2 sequences are MNHEY and SMNVEV (reference sequence). The CDR3 protein is CASSPDRGSAFF. The DNA for the CDR3 is TGTGCCAGCAGTCCAGACAGGGGGTCGGCTTTCTTT.

The CDR3, as DNA: TGTGCCACCCGACTAGCGGGGGGAGAGGAGACCCAGTACTTC. Protein sequence: CATRLAGGEETQYF. V and J are TRBV10-3 and TRBJ2-5; TRBD2 agrees at 13 bases. CDR1 and CDR2 from the germline V gene are ENHRY and SYGVKD. J gave up 5 bases and V 10 bases, and 7 bases lay outside the gene matches. This CDR3 comprises 14 residues.

Regarding this clone: The DNA is left out, because the CDR3 cannot be placed on it with certainty; the CDR3 is given as TCRdb lists it. This sequence joins TRBV28 and TRBJ2-7; the table gives TRBD1 as D, unverified against the DNA. From its first to its last residue, the CDR3 has 15 amino acids. Germline V gene data show CDR1 as MDHEN and CDR2 as SYDVKM. The CDR3 sequence: CASSLVGTGNFEPLF.

The V gene is TRBV27, the J gene TRBJ2-7; D perhaps matches TRBD1 (6 bases). The V and J ends lost 4 bases and 5 bases respectively, with 15 bases between them. Looked up from germline, CDR1 is MNHEY and CDR2 is SMNVEV (reference sequence). The CDR3 covers 14 residues. For the CDR3, the DNA is TGTGCCAGCAGTTCCAGGGGCCCCCTAAACGAGCAGTACTTC. It yields the protein CASSSRGPLNEQYF.

V gene TRBV18 combines with J gene TRBJ2-7; D possibly corresponds to TRBD1 (6 bases). V lost 3 bases, J lost 1 base, and 13 bases lay in between. This CDR3 spans 15 amino acids. Germline values: CDR1 KGHSH, CDR2 LQKENI. The CDR3 DNA follows: TGTGCCAGCTCACCGGACAGTGAGGGGTCCTACGAGCAGTACTTC. Translated: CASSPDSEGSYEQYF.

J is TRBJ2-5 and V is TRBV19; 7 positions agree with TRBD2. CDR3 length: 17 residues. J gave up 2 bases and V 2 bases, and 11 bases lay outside the gene matches. The V gene's germline CDR1 is LNHDA and CDR2 SQIVND (reference sequence). This CDR3 reads CASSITGSAGVQETQYF. CDR3 bases: TGTGCCAGTAGTATAACTGGGTCGGCGGGAGTTCAAGAGACCCAGTACTTC.

The chain is built from TRBV9 and TRBJ2-5; 9 bases line up with TRBD1. The CDR3 covers 14 residues. V lost 4 bases and J lost 2; bases outside the gene matches: 3. The germline V gene encodes CDR1 SGDLS and CDR2 YYNGEE. CDR3 residues: CASSIGTGQETQYF. The CDR3 DNA follows: TGTGCCAGCAGCATCGGGACAGGGCAAGAGACCCAGTACTTC.

V and J are TRBV29-1 and TRBJ2-7, with 9 bases identical to TRBD2. CDR1 is SQVTM and CDR2 is ANQGSEA in the germline V gene. V dropped 3 bases and J dropped 1; count of bases not matched to a gene: 4. This CDR3 has 14 amino acids. DNA of the CDR3: TGCAGCGTTGAGCGGGAGGGAGGTTCCTACGAGCAGTACTTC. Encoded protein: CSVEREGGSYEQYF.

This clone appeared once. The chain links TRBV7-8 to TRBJ1-2; 8 nucleotides line up with TRBD1. V shed 5 bases and J 3 bases; nucleotides not matched to a gene: 11. Germline CDR1 and CDR2: SGHVS and FQNEAQ. This CDR3 has 16 amino acids. The CDR3 DNA follows: TGTGCCAGCAGCCCCGAGGCAGGGGGCAGTTACTATGGCTACACCTTC. It is translated as CASSPEAGGSYYGYTF.

This rearrangement joins TRBV4-3 to TRBJ2-5; tentatively, D is TRBD2 (7 bases). The length of the CDR3 is 16 residues. V dropped 4 bases and J dropped 5 bases, with 20 bases sitting between them. CDR1 LGHNA and CDR2 YSLEER come from the germline V gene. The CDR3 nucleotides read TGCGCCAGCAGCCCCGAGGGGGGGGCGGTATTGGAGACCCAGTACTTC. The encoded protein is CASSPEGGAVLETQYF.

This chain connects TRBV2 to TRBJ1-1; 11 bases agree with TRBD1. CDR1 is SNHLY, CDR2 FYNNEI, per germline. Trimming at V came to 6 bases and at J to 0 bases, leaving 6 bases not matched to a gene. This CDR3 spans 16 amino acids. CDR3 nucleotides: TGTGCCAGCAGCCTCCGGGACAGGGGGATGAACACTGAAGCTTTCTTT. Translating gives CASSLRDRGMNTEAFF.

This chain joins TRBV25-1 and TRBJ1-1; D unresolved. CDR1 is MGHDK, CDR2 SYGVNS, per germline. Trimming pared 2 bases from V and 3 bases from J, leaving 16 bases between. This CDR3 contains 16 residues. The CDR3 DNA sequence: TGTGCCAGCAGTGAAGGAAGGCCATGGAGTGACACTGAAGCTTTCTTT. The encoded protein is CASSEGRPWSDTEAFF.

The chain uses TRBV11-3 and TRBJ2-7, with TRBD1 matching over 9 bases. J was trimmed by 6 bases and V by 5 bases; bases with no gene match: 5. Germline assignment: CDR1 SGHNT and CDR2 YENEEA. This CDR3 is built from 13 residues. The CDR3 nucleotides read TGTGCCAGCAGCACACAGGGGGCGGCCGAGCAGTACTTC. The encoded protein is CASSTQGAAEQYF.

The chain joins TRBV10-3 to TRBJ2-3, with D possibly being TRBD2 (6 bases). V was pared by 7 bases and J by 4 bases, with 9 bases between. The CDR3 consists of 12 residues. Per the germline V gene, CDR1 is ENHRY and CDR2 is SYGVKD. The CDR3 region is CAIMGEADTQYF. The CDR3 DNA is TGTGCCATCATGGGGGAGGCAGATACGCAGTATTTT.

In its sample, this clone was seen once. CDR3 bases: TGTGCTAGTGCTTTAGCGGGGGGGCATGAGACCCAGTACTTC. As protein: CASALAGGHETQYF. The V call is TRBV12-5, the J call TRBJ2-5; 11 nucleotides align to TRBD2. CDR1 and CDR2 (germline): LGHNT, FRNRAP. The CDR3 runs to 14 residues. The J segment lost 5 bases and the V segment lost 7 bases, leaving 6 bases of the junction unmatched. Full variable domain (remainder filled in from reference TRBV12-5 and TRBJ2-5): DARVTQTPRHKVTEMGQEVTMRCQPILGHNTVFWYRQTMMQGLELLAYFRNRAPLDDSGMPKDRFSAEMPDATLATLKIQPSEPRDSAVYFCASALAGGHETQYFGPGTRLLVL.

The V call is TRBV30, the J call TRBJ2-2; TRBD1 might be the D (5 bases). The CDR3 extends over 13 amino acids. The germline V and J ends were trimmed by 3 bases and 6 bases, with 11 bases remaining between them. CDR1 is GTSNPN, CDR2 SVGIG, per germline (reference sequence). CDR3 amino acids: CAWRQVAAGELFF. CDR3 nucleotide sequence: TGTGCCTGGAGACAGGTAGCCGCCGGGGAGCTGTTTTTT. The variable domain in full, completed from reference TRBV30 and TRBJ2-2, reads SQTIHQWPATLVQPVGSPLSLECTVEGTSNPNLYWYRQAAGRGLQLLFYSVGIGQISSEVPQNLSASRPQDRQFILSSKKLLLSDSGFYLCAWRQVAAGELFFGEGSRLTVL.

This sequence joins TRBV28 and TRBJ1-5, with TRBD1 matching 7 bases. V shed 5 bases and J 2 bases; nucleotides not matched to a gene: 18. The CDR3 consists of 19 residues. Germline CDR1 reads MDHEN; CDR2 reads SYDVKM. The CDR3 region has the DNA TGTGCCAGCAGTCCTCCGGGGGGGACCGGCACAGGGGGCAATCAGCCCCAGCATTTT. Translated, it gives CASSPPGGTGTGGNQPQHF.

V gene TRBV24-1 combines with J gene TRBJ1-2, with D perhaps TRBD1 (5 bases). CDR3 length equals 14 residues. V gave up 4 bases and J gave up 7 bases, with 15 bases separating them. Germline assignment: CDR1 KGHDR and CDR2 SFDVKD. CDR3 DNA sequence: TGTGCCACCAGTGACCCCTCGACAGCTTCTGGCTACACCTTC. It yields the protein CATSDPSTASGYTF.

The gene calls are TRBV11-2 and TRBJ2-1, with TRBD1 matching over 11 bases. Germline V gene sequence: CDR1 SGHAT, CDR2 FQNNGV. J lost 5 bases, V lost 0 bases, and 3 bases had no gene match. The CDR3 totals 16 residues. The CDR3, as DNA: TGTGCCAGCAGCTTAGAGGGGACAGGGGGAAACAATGAGCAGTTCTTC. This translates into CASSLEGTGGNNEQFF.

V gene TRBV2 combines with J gene TRBJ1-1, with 8 bases matching TRBD1. Germline V CDR1 and CDR2: SNHLY, FYNNEI. The trim removed 5 bases at V and 7 bases at J, leaving 9 bases unmatched. The CDR3 contains 14 residues. The CDR3 protein is CASSFSTGENEAFF. The CDR3 nucleotides read TGTGCCAGCAGTTTTTCGACAGGGGAAAATGAAGCTTTCTTT.